What follows are 2 T cell receptor beta chains derived from one specimen sequenced in a study of T cell clonotyping in hematopoietic cell transplantation. TCRdb's table, derived via immunoSEQ multiplex PCR, lists solely in-frame clones and lacks some. Here the sample spans about 36,000 clones, around 90% being singletons. Sequenced sample: peripheral blood mononuclear cells. The origin of the receptors is a woman aged 40 to 55 in good health. Some clones in this sample may be carry-over from other donors' samples.

The chain is built from TRBV4-1 and TRBJ2-3; 14 bases are shared with TRBD2. Germline V gene data show CDR1 as MGHRA and CDR2 as YSYEKL. This CDR3 is 19 amino acids long. V lost 3 bases and J lost 5; bases outside the gene matches: 13. The chain's CDR3 is CASSHPGLAGGPNRDTQYF. DNA for the CDR3: TGCGCCAGCAGCCACCCCGGACTAGCGGGAGGCCCAAATCGAGATACGCAGTATTTT.

The gene calls are TRBV30 and TRBJ1-4, with D hard to call. There are 12 residues in the CDR3. Trimming pared 2 bases from V and 7 bases from J, leaving 8 bases between. CDR1 GTSNPN and CDR2 SVGIG come from the germline V gene (reference sequence). The CDR3, as DNA: TGTGCCTGGAGTTTGACGACTGAAAAACTGTTTTTT. It is translated as CAWSLTTEKLFF.